Given below is one T cell receptor (beta chain) in context. Its antigen specificity is not known. Nothing much larger sits one base from this clone, and base qualities are not available. Trimming removed 4 bases from V and 4 bases from J; the gene matches leave 5 bases unexplained. The CDR3 holds 14 amino acids from the cysteine to the phenylalanine. The read is trimmed to its CDR3 DNA, 42 bases read in frame from base 1. CDR1 and CDR2 were assigned from the germline V gene (reference sequence) as LNHNV and YYDKDF. These data are taken from a study of cytomegalovirus exposure and HLA in healthy donors (dated by TCRdb to 2016 to 2017). For context, the study as a whole: According to an earlier analysis of 550 to 750 of the donors, roughly 180 million T cells yielded roughly 110 million unique TCR beta sequences and around 300 Gb of sequence data. In addition to the first cohort of around 670 subjects, a separate validation cohort of 100 to 150 different subjects was used. The number of donors typed differed by locus, with roughly 620-640 for A, B, C, DRB1 and DQB1, approximately 500 for DQA1, nearly 610 for DPA1, and about 450 for DPB1. Alongside the repertoire data, information on donor age, sex, ethnicity and CMV serostatus was compiled. The study aimed to test whether signatures of past pathogen exposure could be identified by cataloging public T cell receptors. HLA typing included class I and class II loci at four-digit resolution. To predict cytomegalovirus infection status, the study combined high-throughput TCR immunosequencing, statistical association of individual TCRs with disease status, and machine learning. A later analysis re-analyzed previously published TCR beta repertoires from several hundred donors and added high-resolution HLA genotyping to study TCR occurrence patterns. In a later genetic analysis, genome-wide SNP genotypes for about three fifths of the roughly 670 donors were used, and that subset was treated as a discovery cohort. Using immunosequencing, the study profiled T cell repertoires from some 670 subjects and related those repertoires to cytomegalovirus serostatus. An early release that covered around 590 HLA-typed donors contained about 300 gigabases of sequencing data and about 84 million unique TCR sequences. Across roughly 420 genotyped donors of the cohort, an average of approximately 200,000 unique TCR beta nucleotide sequences per donor were sequenced, and around 19% of those sequences were non-productive. Of the 300 to 500 genotyped donors, 75% to 85% were placed in the genetic ancestry cluster associated with self-reported Caucasian donors. In the later analysis, no new phenotypic data were used to find candidate immune exposures; instead, reliance was placed on TCR beta sequences and their occurrence across donors. To decide whether each TCR beta V gene segment behaved as functional or pseudogenic, an earlier analysis of approximately 600 of the donors relied on high-throughput TCR beta sequencing. All discovery cohort repertoires had been generated using a single sequencing platform. Because of strong linkage in the cohort, four to six DR-DQ haplotypes were treated as single units for association and clustering. The full study reports these points: In vitro tests confirmed that a few of the cytomegalovirus-associated TCR beta chains recognize cytomegalovirus antigens. In a later analysis, TCR association rates were found to vary across HLA loci, with the most associated TCRs seen for DRB1 alleles and the fewest for HLA-C alleles. In a later analysis, HLA-associated TCR beta chains were found to be more clonally expanded and to have lower generation probabilities than equally common non-associated chains. Immune exposure information for the cohort was limited to CMV serostatus. Linkage disequilibrium might explain the correlated functional status among segregating V segments, but an unknown experimental factor could not be ruled out. A further reported finding was that TCR beta sequences accurately predicted the HLA-A and HLA-B alleles for most subjects in the first cohort. A later genetic analysis associated a missense DCLRE1C variant with V-gene and J-gene trimming of TCR beta chains, and an independent cohort replicated the association. In an earlier analysis of 500 to 650 of the donors, most TCR beta V segments appeared in productive rearrangements about 87% or about 30% of the time, broadly matching IMGT annotations. According to a later analysis, parvovirus B19, influenza, CMV and Epstein-Barr virus appeared linked to several top co-occurrence clusters. Because counts were too low, more than 15 rarely observed V segments, including chromosome 9 orphons, were excluded from the earlier analysis of 587 of the donors. In both the original and validation cohorts, the classifier was reported to diagnose cytomegalovirus status with high specificity and sensitivity. A cluster of highly shared sequence variants was judged likely to represent a technical artifact of the sequencing pipeline. In a later analysis, most CMV-associated TCR beta chains were found to appear HLA-restricted, with HLA associations seemingly driven largely by CMV exposure. The authors suggested that the approach could potentially be extended to other disease states and immunological phenotypes. Roughly uniform sequencing depth across donors was assumed in presence/absence analyses, although this assumption may not hold. Because HLA typing was missing for some donors at each locus, association tests included only the typed subset. A total of 164 TCR beta chains were listed by the study as associated with cytomegalovirus. When HLA alleles, especially DR and DQ, strongly co-occurred, attributing TCR associations to individual alleles was difficult. Because the 87-base-pair reads could not distinguish some IMGT-functional V segments, including TRBV6-2 and TRBV6-3, those segments were excluded. Most TCR sequences were seen in very few donors, while some public TCRs were found in many individuals. In a later genetic analysis, fewer N-insertions in productive TCRs were reported among donors in an Asian-associated ancestry cluster than the roughly 700-donor mean. In this cohort, only TCR beta chains were sequenced, and detectable features were limited by the absence of alpha or paired-chain data. In a later analysis, around 17,000 TCR beta sequences were associated with specific HLA alleles at a false discovery rate of 0.05.

Libraries came from the immunoSEQ multiplex PCR assay. A mixture of 60 forward primers for TCR Vbeta segments and 13 reverse primers for TCR Jbeta segments was used in the multiplex PCR. The CDR3 region of rearranged TCR beta genes was amplified from genomic DNA by a multiplex PCR assay. On the Illumina HiSeq System, the amplified TCR beta libraries were sequenced as 87-base-pair reads. Concerning the study's data processing: A later analysis counted about 80 million unique TCR beta chains across the 640 or so repertoires, and 10 million to 12 million of these chains were shared by at least two donors. A nearest-neighbor algorithm error-corrected the raw reads and collapsed the reads into unique sequences, merging closely related sequences to remove PCR and sequencing errors. V, D and J gene segments were assigned by aligning CDR3 sequences to IMGT reference sequences. For a sequence to be retained, a match of at least six nucleotides to both a V gene segment and a J gene segment was required. Rearrangements were classified as productive when the CDR3 lacked stop codons and remained in frame with V and J, and all other rearrangements were classified as non-productive. CDR3 was defined according to IMGT convention as the region running from the second conserved V-encoded cysteine to the conserved J-encoded phenylalanine. In an earlier analysis of 587 of the donors, sequences lacking an unambiguous match to a single V gene segment were excluded. An earlier analysis of approximately 590 of the donors classified V segments as functional when productive rearrangements were above 56.7% and as segregating when the standard deviation between donors was above 5%. A statistical classification framework was developed to diagnose cytomegalovirus status using the catalog of TCR beta chain sequences. A later analysis assigned V and J genes by comparing TCR nucleotide sequences with IMGT/GENE-DB human TR gene sequences. A later analysis assigned CDR3 sequences and most-parsimonious VDJ recombination scenarios with the TCRdist pipeline. A later analysis defined each TCR beta chain by its CDR3 amino acid sequence plus V-gene family, and excluded reads lacking a unique V-gene family. As a way to deal with suspected cross-contamination and a sequencing artifact, a later analysis dropped approximately 590 nucleotide sequences that were highly shared and had low generation probability. In a later analysis, a clonal expansion index was calculated for each public chain from normalized within-repertoire ranks of inferred template counts. In a later analysis, generation probabilities were computed using a VDJ recombination model fitted to out-of-frame rearrangements, and the results were checked against IGoR. In a later analysis, hypergeometric tests were used to score TCR-TCR, TCR-HLA and TCR-CMV co-occurrence, with a repertoire-size bias correction applied to TCR pairs. In a later analysis, false discovery rates were estimated by permuting HLA or CMV assignments 20 times. In a later analysis, co-occurring TCRs were grouped using DBSCAN, with TCRdist sequence similarity added in when clustering inside HLA-allele-positive subsets. Repertoires with fewer than 30,000 or more than 120,000 public chains were left out of co-occurrence clustering, as were four to six repertoires with anomalous nucleotide sharing. TCRdb obtained this table from immuneACCESS and retained in-frame rearrangements with V and J assigned. These tables miss some clones; where compared with another copy, unresolved V genes account for less than half of the shortfall, and the remainder is unexplained. V, J and clone size reflect that table, while D and trimming were determined from the DNA. This sample holds 100,000 to 150,000 clones; around 77% were observed only once. Of the sample, 13% is held by the ten largest clones.

In total, approximately 610 healthy bone marrow donors made up the cohort. All cohort members were sampled while nominally healthy, although unrecorded immune exposures were likely present. The donor tested CMV seropositive and was one of the 289 seropositive cohort members. A peripheral blood sample was provided by each donor, and peripheral blood mononuclear cells were used for TCR beta sequencing. The Qiagen DNeasy Blood Extraction Kit was used to extract genomic DNA from the blood cell samples. Sequencing input: PBMCs. The source of this sequence is a woman aged 40 to 55 in good health and CMV-seropositive. Recombination linked TRBV15 to TRBJ2-5; the central 8 bases match TRBD1. The DNA is as follows: TGTGCCACCAGCATCGACAGGGGAGGAGAGACCCAGTACTTC. Its coded protein is CATSIDRGGETQYF.